These 29 T cell receptor beta chains came from one sample sequenced in a study of T cell clonality in common variable immunodeficiency. General study points: Reportedly, TCR beta sequences from common variable immunodeficiency showed fewer deletions and N-nucleotide insertions.

What these receptors recognize is not known. Sequenced by immunoSEQ multiplex PCR; TCRdb stores in-frame clones only, minus some. Recorded here are under 15,000 clones, none singletons. The sample taken for sequencing was peripheral blood mononuclear cells. These receptors originate from a human donor with common variable immunodeficiency.

With respect to this clone: The DNA ends 3 residues before the CDR3 does, and the rest of the CDR3 is filled in from the germline J gene. The V and J genes are TRBV6-2 or TRBV6-3 and TRBJ1-1, with 10 bases fitting TRBD1. V dropped 2 bases and J dropped 6; count of bases not matched to a gene: 9. The CDR3 loop spans 16 amino acids. Germline loops: CDR1 MNHEY, CDR2 SVGEGT. CDR3 DNA, as far as it was read: TGTGCCAGCAGTTACCCAAGGGACAGGGGAGGCTCTGAA. It yields the protein CASSYPRDRGGSE. The full CDR3 sequence reads CASSYPRDRGGSEAFF.

This clone was recorded a few times. With the read ending 3 residues before the CDR3 end, the germline J gene is used to fill in that end. The chain employs TRBV18 and TRBJ2-5; tentative D call: TRBD1 (6 bases). Trimming stripped 2 bases from V and 1 base from J, with 11 bases between. In germline, CDR1 is KGHSH, CDR2 LQKENI. The CDR3 is 15 residues long. The CDR3 bases that were read are TGTGCCAGCTCACCAAATCAGGGGTTCCAAGAGACC. Translated, it gives CASSPNQGFQET. The full CDR3 protein is CASSPNQGFQETQYF. The whole variable domain, remainder taken from reference TRBV18 and TRBJ2-5, is NAGVMQNPRHLVRRRGQEARLRCSPMKGHSHVYWYRQLPEEGLKFMVYLQKENIIDESGMPKERFSAEFPKEGPSILRIQQVVRGDSAAYFCASSPNQGFQETQYFGPGTRLLVL.

In its sample, this clone was seen a few times. The CDR3 bases that were read are TGTGCCGCCGGGGTCTTAAAATCCAGCACAGATACG. It is translated as CAAGVLKSSTDT. The complete CDR3 protein is CAAGVLKSSTDTQYF. The chain joins TRBV7-9 to TRBJ2-3, with D possibly matching TRBD2 (5 bases). Read sequence stops 3 residues before the CDR3 end, and the germline J gene provides the missing end. CDR1 SEHNR and CDR2 FQNEAQ come from the germline V gene (reference sequence). Trimming took off 11 bases at V and 0 bases at J, with 18 bases between the two ends. This CDR3 comprises 15 residues.

Here the CDR3 reads CAWSVKQQPFYGYTF. The sequenced part of the CDR3 DNA is TGTGCCTGGAGTGTAAAACAACAGCCTTTCTATGGC. V is TRBV30 and J is TRBJ1-2; no firm D call. Coverage ceases 3 residues before the CDR3 finishes, and the germline J gene fills in the end. The CDR3 totals 15 residues. CDR1 and CDR2 from the germline V gene are GTSNPN and SVGIG (reference sequence). V was clipped by 0 bases and J by 4 bases, with 15 bases between them.

This clone was observed a few times. Sequencing ends 3 residues short of the CDR3 end; the germline J gene provides the rest. The V call is TRBV2, the J call TRBJ2-1; TRBD1 might be the D (6 bases). The germline V gene has CDR1 SNHLY and CDR2 FYNNEI. The CDR3 loop spans 15 amino acids. Trimming took off 3 bases at V and 0 bases at J, with 9 bases between the two ends. CDR3 DNA (partial): TGTGCCAGCAGTGATGGGGACACCTCCTACAATGAG. Its translation is CASSDGDTSYNE. The whole CDR3 region reads CASSDGDTSYNEQFF.

This clone was recorded a few times. The observed sequence ends 3 residues before the CDR3 terminus, with the missing tail filled in from the germline J gene. This chain connects TRBV6-1 to TRBJ2-5, with 7 positions matching TRBD1. This CDR3 has 17 residues. Germline V CDR1 and CDR2: MNHNS, SASEGT. Germline trimming cut 1 base from V and 6 bases from J; bases unmatched to any gene: 14. The CDR3 loop reads CASSEVRSGQSRKTQYF. The CDR3 DNA, read in part, is TGTGCCAGCAGTGAAGTCCGGTCGGGACAGTCGAGGAAGACC.

CDR3 in amino acids: CASRPGQGNYEQYF. Partial CDR3 DNA: TGTGCCAGCAGACCCGGACAGGGTAACTACGAG. V and J are TRBV7-9 and TRBJ2-7; 8 bases are shared with TRBD1. The read ends 3 residues early relative to the CDR3; the germline J gene fills the gap. There are 14 residues in the CDR3. J gave up 3 bases and V 6 bases, and 7 bases lay outside the gene matches. In germline, CDR1 is SEHNR, CDR2 FQNEAQ (reference sequence). The full variable domain, rest sourced from reference TRBV7-9 and TRBJ2-7, is DTGVSQNPRHKITKRGQNVTFRCDPISEHNRLYWYRQTLGQGPEFLTYFQNEAQLEKSRLLSDRFSAERPKGSFSTLEIQRTEQGDSAMYLCASRPGQGNYEQYFGPGTRLTVT.

This clone appeared a few times. The DNA ends 3 residues before the CDR3 does, and the rest of the CDR3 is filled in from the germline J gene. This sequence joins TRBV19 and TRBJ2-4, with TRBD2 matching 14 bases. The CDR3 is made up of 13 amino acids. Germline CDR1 reads LNHDA; CDR2 reads SQIVND (reference sequence). CDR3 DNA (partial): TGTGCCAGTACGGGACTAGCGGGGGACCTT. Translating gives CASTGLAGDL. The entire CDR3 protein is CASTGLAGDLQYF.

Comment on this clone: The CDR3 end falls 3 residues outside the read, so it is completed with the germline J gene. The rearrangement uses TRBV2 and TRBJ2-7; 8 bases are a match to TRBD1. The length of the CDR3 is 14 residues. Germline V CDR1 and CDR2: SNHLY, FYNNEI. Trimming removed 6 bases from V and 2 bases from J; junction bases left unmatched: 6. Partial CDR3 DNA: TGTGCCAGCAGGACAGGGGCGCCAGCCTACGAG. Encoded protein: CASRTGAPAYE. The full-length CDR3 reads as CASRTGAPAYEQYF.

This clone was observed a few times. Sequencing ends 3 residues short of the CDR3 end; the germline J gene provides the rest. The chain employs TRBV19 and TRBJ2-5, with TRBD2 matching 8 bases. The germline V gene encodes CDR1 LNHDA and CDR2 SQIVND (reference sequence). V shed 6 bases and J 1 base; nucleotides not matched to a gene: 10. The CDR3 loop spans 16 amino acids. The CDR3 sequence is CASSLAGGVLQETQYF. The covered CDR3 bases are TGTGCCAGTAGCCTCGCGGGGGGCGTACTCCAAGAGACC.

This clone came up a few times. The CDR3 end lies 3 residues beyond the end of the read and is filled in from the germline J gene. V is TRBV20-1 and J is TRBJ2-3; 10 bases line up with TRBD2. Per germline, CDR1 DFQATT and CDR2 SNEGSKA (reference sequence). The V segment lost 2 bases and the J segment 3 bases; nucleotides outside the gene matches: 5. CDR3 length: 15 amino acids. Partial CDR3 DNA: TGCAGTGCTAGATGGAGCGGGGGGGGGACAGATACG. This translates into CSARWSGGGTDT. The CDR3, in full, reads CSARWSGGGTDTQYF.

This clone has more than one count but fewer than ten. The read terminates 3 residues before the CDR3 end, so the remaining end is supplied by the germline J gene. The V call is TRBV30, the J call TRBJ2-5; no reliable D call. CDR1 is GTSNPN, CDR2 SVGIG, per germline (reference sequence). The CDR3 loop spans 13 amino acids. Trimming stripped 0 bases from V and 2 bases from J, with 7 bases between. The DNA read from the CDR3 is TGTGCCTGGAGTGTATTCCGTCAAGAGACC. Translating it yields CAWSVFRQET. The entire CDR3 protein reads CAWSVFRQETQYF.

This clone was seen a handful of times. The missing CDR3 end, 3 residues past where the read stops, is filled in from the germline J gene. This sequence joins TRBV30 and TRBJ1-2, with a weak D call TRBD1 (6 bases). V lost 4 bases to trimming and J lost 4 bases, with 13 bases between them. Per the germline V gene, CDR1 is GTSNPN and CDR2 is SVGIG (reference sequence). The CDR3 has 13 amino acids. The CDR3 protein is CAWNTGNSYGYTF. The part of the CDR3 DNA that was read is TGTGCCTGGAACACAGGGAATAGCTATGGC.

This clone came up a few times. Coverage ceases 3 residues before the CDR3 finishes, and the germline J gene fills in the end. The chain has TRBV6-2 or TRBV6-3 and TRBJ2-1; 10 nucleotides line up with TRBD2. This CDR3 contains 16 residues. Germline assignment: CDR1 MNHEY and CDR2 SVGEGT. V trimming: 7 bases; J trimming: 6 bases; junction bases outside the gene matches: 12. CDR3 protein: CASTFAAGGPINEQFF. The sequenced part of the CDR3 DNA is TGTGCCAGCACCTTCGCAGCGGGGGGGCCGATCAATGAG.

This clone was picked up many times. CDR3 protein: CASSFQDSYNEQFF. Partial CDR3 DNA: TGTGCCAGCAGTTTCCAGGACAGCTACAATGAG. The gene calls are TRBV27 and TRBJ2-1, with D perhaps TRBD1 (6 bases). The CDR3 end falls 3 residues outside the read, so it is completed with the germline J gene. The CDR3 runs to 14 residues. The germline gives CDR1 MNHEY, CDR2 SMNVEV (reference sequence). V was clipped by 3 bases and J by 3 bases, with 9 bases between them.

On this clone: Read coverage stops 3 residues before the CDR3 terminus; the germline J gene supplies the remainder. The rearrangement links TRBV7-8 to TRBJ2-1; 7 bases agree with TRBD1. Germline V gene sequence: CDR1 SGHVS, CDR2 FQNEAQ. V dropped 2 bases and J dropped 7; count of bases not matched to a gene: 8. The length of the CDR3 is 15 residues. The DNA read from the CDR3 is TGTGCCAGCAGCTTAACAGGGGAAAGGGGGAATGAG. It translates to CASSLTGERGNE. The full CDR3 is CASSLTGERGNEQFF.

This clone came up a few times. The read comes to an end 3 residues before the CDR3 does, leaving the germline J gene to fill in the end. This chain uses TRBV7-3 with TRBJ2-7; D call uncertain. Trimming removed 1 base from V and 2 bases from J, with 12 bases in between. The CDR3 is made up of 15 amino acids. Germline V lookup: CDR1 SGHTA, CDR2 FQGTGA. The DNA read from the CDR3 is TGTGCCAGCAGCTTAAATGTGGGCGTCCCCTACGAG. Translation: CASSLNVGVPYE. The entire CDR3 protein reads CASSLNVGVPYEQYF.

About this clone: The CDR3 goes on 3 residues after the read ends, and that part is filled in from the germline J gene. J is TRBJ2-1 and V is TRBV7-3; D is possibly TRBD2 (6 bases). The germline CDR1 and CDR2 sequences are SGHTA and FQGTGA. Between the trimmed V and J ends, which lost 6 bases and 1 base, there was a span of 13 bases. This CDR3 contains 15 residues. The CDR3 spells CASSPSGDSYNEQFF. Partial CDR3 DNA: TGTGCCAGCAGTCCGTCGGGGGATTCCTACAATGAG.

The table lists this clone with a few counts. The read is 3 residues too short to cover the CDR3 end, so that end is filled in from the germline J gene. This sequence joins TRBV6-1 and TRBJ2-3, with TRBD2 identical over 11 bases. J lost 4 bases, V lost 2 bases, and 8 bases had no gene match. CDR1 and CDR2 from the germline V gene are MNHNS and SASEGT. There are 17 residues in the CDR3. The CDR3 sequence: CASSEFLKLAGADTQYF. The CDR3 DNA, read in part, is TGTGCCAGCAGTGAATTTCTAAAACTAGCGGGGGCAGATACG.

The part of the CDR3 DNA that was read is TGTGCCAGCAGCCTCGGGTATGGC. It is translated as CASSLGYG. From start to end, the CDR3 is CASSLGYGYTF. The chain has TRBV6-2 or TRBV6-3 and TRBJ1-2, with D hard to call. Read coverage stops 3 residues before the CDR3 terminus; the germline J gene supplies the remainder. Germline V lookup: CDR1 MNHEY, CDR2 SVGEGT. The CDR3 loop spans 11 amino acids. V dropped 6 bases and J dropped 5 bases, with 7 bases sitting between them.

As to this clone: Sequencing ends 3 residues short of the CDR3 end; the germline J gene provides the rest. The chain employs TRBV7-9 and TRBJ1-2, with TRBD1 matching over 9 bases. The CDR3 is 13 residues long. Looked up from germline, CDR1 is SEHNR and CDR2 is FQNEAQ (reference sequence). The CDR3 loop is CASSLDRGGYYTF. Incomplete CDR3 DNA: TGTGCCAGCAGCTTGGACAGGGGTGGCTAT.

On this clone itself: The read finishes 3 residues shy of the CDR3 end, and the germline J gene is used to complete it. This chain uses TRBV18 with TRBJ2-7; D possibly corresponds to TRBD2 (7 bases). The CDR3 runs to 13 residues. Germline CDR1 reads KGHSH; CDR2 reads LQKENI. V lost 3 bases and J lost 5, with 11 bases in between. CDR3 in amino acids: CASSPPGGHEQYF. CDR3 bases read: TGTGCCAGCTCACCCCCGGGGGGCCACGAG.

This clone was detected a few times. The covered CDR3 bases are TGTGCCAGCAGTGAGGAGGGGAGAAGCACAGATACG. This codes for CASSEEGRSTDT. The entire CDR3 protein is CASSEEGRSTDTQYF. The gene calls are TRBV6-1 and TRBJ2-3; weak D call: TRBD2 (6 bases). From the germline J gene comes the end of the CDR3, since the read stops 3 residues before it. V was pared by 3 bases and J by 0 bases, with 10 bases between. The CDR3 length is 15 residues. Germline CDR1 is MNHNS and CDR2 is SASEGT.

This clone was observed many times. The missing CDR3 end, 3 residues past where the read stops, is filled in from the germline J gene. This chain uses TRBV7-3 with TRBJ2-1; 11 bases are shared with TRBD2. After removal of 5 bases from V and 6 bases from J, the junction contained 6 bases not matched to a gene. CDR1 is SGHTA and CDR2 is FQGTGA in the germline V gene. The CDR3 has 15 residues. CDR3 bases read: TGTGCCAGCAGCCCCGGGACTAGCGGATTCAATGAG. Translated: CASSPGTSGFNE. The whole CDR3 is CASSPGTSGFNEQFF.

CDR3 in amino acids: CASSSSSYEQYF. CDR3 bases read: TGTGCCAGCTCATCTAGCTCCTACGAG. The chain links TRBV18 to TRBJ2-7; D call uncertain. The CDR3 end falls 3 residues outside the read, so it is completed with the germline J gene. V lost 5 bases and J lost 0, with 5 bases in between. The CDR3 has 12 residues. In germline, CDR1 is KGHSH, CDR2 LQKENI.

This clone was recorded a few times. The missing CDR3 end, 3 residues past where the read stops, is filled in from the germline J gene. The chain links TRBV7-8 to TRBJ1-6; 9 bases match TRBD1. The ends lost 5 bases at V and 7 bases at J; junction bases unmatched: 9. This CDR3 has 16 amino acids. The germline gives CDR1 SGHVS, CDR2 FQNEAQ. CDR3 amino acids: CASSARRTGVNSPLHF. The CDR3 DNA, read in part, is TGTGCCAGCAGCGCGCGACGGACAGGGGTAAATTCACCC.

This clone was detected many times. The CDR3 end falls 3 residues outside the read, so it is completed with the germline J gene. This sequence joins TRBV6-1 and TRBJ1-1; possible D gene TRBD1, 6 bases. Per the germline V gene, CDR1 is MNHNS and CDR2 is SASEGT. The CDR3 sequence is 16 residues long. Between the trimmed V and J ends, which lost 4 bases and 0 bases, there was a span of 15 bases. The sequenced CDR3 bases are TGTGCCAGCAGTGGACAAAGACAGGCCTTGAACACTGAA. Protein: CASSGQRQALNTE. The whole CDR3 sequence is CASSGQRQALNTEAFF.

On this clone: The sequence runs out 3 residues before the end of the CDR3; the remainder is reconstructed from the germline J gene. The V call is TRBV20-1, the J call TRBJ2-1; TRBD2 matches 12 bases. The V segment lost 6 bases and the J segment 9 bases; nucleotides outside the gene matches: 18. The V gene's germline CDR1 is DFQATT and CDR2 SNEGSKA (reference sequence). The CDR3 runs to 17 residues. The chain's CDR3 is CSASTHNLAGGPSEQFF. The CDR3 bases that were read are TGCAGTGCAAGCACTCACAACCTAGCGGGGGGGCCTTCTGAG.

This clone occurred a few times. The read halts 3 residues ahead of the CDR3 end, with the missing end drawn from the germline J gene. The V call is TRBV30, the J call TRBJ1-5; no firm D call. Germline V gives CDR1 GTSNPN, CDR2 SVGIG (reference sequence). The CDR3 contains 14 residues. V was shortened by 1 base and J by 0 bases, with 7 bases between the two germline ends. This chain's CDR3 is CAWSDGYSNQPQHF. CDR3 DNA (partial): TGTGCCTGGAGTGACGGGTATAGCAATCAGCCC.